Presented here are 26 T cell receptor beta chains from one specimen sequenced in a study of T cell changes during pregnancy in multiple sclerosis (dated by TCRdb to between 2018 and 2020). The library was made by the immunoSEQ multiplex PCR assay. TCRdb holds this immuneACCESS table with in-frame rearrangements only. Some clones are missing; in checked studies, unresolved V genes explain under half, and the rest has no known cause. This sample is represented by under 95,000 clones; approximately 90% of them were singletons. More than 0.4% of the sample is taken by the ten largest. The source material was CD4+ T cells from peripheral blood mononuclear cells, sampled before pregnancy. These TCRs come from a female donor with multiple sclerosis, enrolled in a pregnancy study.

The rearrangement uses TRBV30 and TRBJ2-7; 8 bases fit TRBD1. V lost 0 bases, J lost 6 bases, and 13 bases stayed unmatched. Germline-derived CDR1 and CDR2 are GTSNPN and SVGIG (reference sequence). This CDR3 comprises 16 residues. The CDR3 sequence is CAWSVMLAGGLGEQYF. Here the CDR3 DNA reads TGTGCCTGGAGTGTTATGTTGGCAGGGGGCCTTGGCGAGCAGTACTTC. Variable domain in full (rest from reference TRBV30 and TRBJ2-7): SQTIHQWPATLVQPVGSPLSLECTVEGTSNPNLYWYRQAAGRGLQLLFYSVGIGQISSEVPQNLSASRPQDRQFILSSKKLLLSDSGFYLCAWSVMLAGGLGEQYFGPGTRLTVT.

This clone has just one count. The chain joins TRBV7-9 to TRBJ2-2; 13 bases are a match to TRBD2. The germline V gene encodes CDR1 SEHNR and CDR2 FQNEAQ (reference sequence). The CDR3 consists of 18 residues. Germline trimming cut 6 bases from V and 7 bases from J; bases unmatched to any gene: 14. The CDR3 loop reads CASRTRGLAGVGGGELFF. In DNA form, the CDR3 reads TGTGCCAGCAGGACGAGAGGACTAGCGGGAGTAGGCGGCGGGGAGCTGTTTTTT.

The V call is TRBV19, the J call TRBJ1-2; 9 nucleotides match TRBD1. The V gene's germline CDR1 is LNHDA and CDR2 SQIVND (reference sequence). The V segment lost 4 bases and the J segment 7 bases; nucleotides outside the gene matches: 4. This CDR3 contains 13 residues. The CDR3 sequence is CASSTGTGIGYTF. CDR3 nucleotides: TGTGCCAGTAGTACCGGGACAGGGATTGGCTACACCTTC.

The gene calls are TRBV30 and TRBJ1-1, with TRBD1 as a possible D gene (6 bases). CDR1 is GTSNPN, CDR2 SVGIG, per germline (reference sequence). There are 11 residues in the CDR3. Trimming left V 4 bases short and J 12 bases short, with 15 bases between. CDR3 sequence (DNA): TGTGCCTGGATGCCAGGGACAACCACTTTCTTT. This sequence encodes CAWMPGTTTFF.

The genes are TRBV11-2 and TRBJ2-1, with D perhaps matching TRBD2 (6 bases). Germline assignment: CDR1 SGHAT and CDR2 FQNNGV. Trimming took 0 bases from V and 9 from J, leaving 9 bases between them. This CDR3 has 13 residues. As DNA, the CDR3 is TGTGCCAGCAGCTTAGAGCGGGGTAGTGAGCAGTTCTTC. Translation gives CASSLERGSEQFF.

J is TRBJ1-6 and V is TRBV30, with a possible D match to TRBD1 (5 bases). Trimming removed 6 bases from V and 9 bases from J, with 15 bases in between. The germline V gene has CDR1 GTSNPN and CDR2 SVGIG (reference sequence). The CDR3 covers 13 residues. CDR3: CACSVGGGSPLHF. The DNA for the CDR3 is TGTGCCTGCTCCGTGGGGGGGGGTTCACCCCTCCACTTT.

The CDR3 loop is CSVVLAGVNEQFF. The CDR3 bases are TGCAGCGTGGTTCTAGCGGGAGTAAATGAGCAGTTCTTC. The V gene is TRBV29-1, the J gene TRBJ2-1; 10 bases agree with TRBD2. The CDR3 covers 13 residues. Germline CDR1 SQVTM, CDR2 ANQGSEA. V trimming: 6 bases; J trimming: 7 bases; junction bases outside the gene matches: 6.

This sequence joins TRBV5-1 and TRBJ1-2; TRBD1 agrees at 10 bases. V lost 0 bases, J lost 5 bases, and 1 base stayed unmatched. The CDR3 spans 14 residues. Germline-derived CDR1 and CDR2 are SGHRS and YFSETQ. The CDR3 protein is CASSLGQGAYGYTF. DNA for the CDR3: TGCGCCAGCAGCTTGGGACAGGGGGCATATGGCTACACCTTC. Full variable domain (remainder filled in from reference TRBV5-1 and TRBJ1-2): KAGVTQTPRYLIKTRGQQVTLSCSPISGHRSVSWYQQTPGQGLQFLFEYFSETQRNKGNFPGRFSGRQFSNSRSEMNVSTLELGDSALYLCASSLGQGAYGYTFGSGTRLTVV.

The rearrangement uses TRBV7-3 and TRBJ1-1; 7 nucleotides match TRBD1. With 0 bases clipped from V and 3 bases from J, the junction kept 1 base outside the gene matches. Germline values: CDR1 SGHTA, CDR2 FQGTGA. The CDR3 has 14 residues. CDR3 nucleotide sequence: TGTGCCAGCAGCTTAACCGGGACAGACACTGAAGCTTTCTTT. Protein: CASSLTGTDTEAFF. The full variable domain, rest sourced from reference TRBV7-3 and TRBJ1-1, is GAGVSQTPSNKVTEKGKYVELRCDPISGHTALYWYRQSLGQGPEFLIYFQGTGAADDSGLPNDRFFAVRPEGSVSTLKIQRTERGDSAVYLCASSLTGTDTEAFFGQGTRLTVV.

Concerning this clone itself: Other DNA sequences in the sample encode the same CDR3. CDR3 sequence reads: CASSSRVDTEAFF. DNA for the CDR3: TGTGCCAGTAGTTCCAGGGTGGACACTGAAGCTTTCTTT. V usage is TRBV19 and J usage is TRBJ1-1; possibly TRBD1 for D (5 bases). The V end was cut by 5 bases, the J end by 3 bases, with 10 bases between. There are 13 residues in the CDR3. Germline V gene sequence: CDR1 LNHDA, CDR2 SQIVND (reference sequence).

V gene TRBV4-3 combines with J gene TRBJ2-7, with a tentative D call TRBD2 (6 bases). The CDR3 covers 18 residues. V shed 0 bases and J shed 5 bases, with 23 bases lying between them. Germline assignment: CDR1 LGHNA and CDR2 YSLEER. The CDR3 protein is CASSQDSGRESLWDEQYF. The CDR3 DNA is TGCGCCAGCAGCCAAGATAGCGGCAGGGAATCTCTATGGGACGAGCAGTACTTC.

The table lists this clone with many counts. The V call is TRBV30, the J call TRBJ2-7, with 8 bases matching TRBD2. J lost 2 bases, V lost 3 bases, and 12 bases had no gene match. The CDR3 has 16 amino acids. The germline CDR1 and CDR2 sequences are GTSNPN and SVGIG (reference sequence). Here the CDR3 reads CAWREPGLVMAYEQYF. As DNA, the CDR3 is TGTGCCTGGAGGGAACCGGGACTAGTGATGGCCTACGAGCAGTACTTC.

The chain recombines TRBV7-3 with TRBJ2-1; no definite D call. Trimming cost V 1 base and J 9 bases, with 22 bases left between them. This CDR3 is 17 amino acids long. The germline V gene has CDR1 SGHTA and CDR2 FQGTGA. This CDR3 is CASSLMGFRSVSSEQFF. DNA for the CDR3: TGTGCCAGCAGCTTAATGGGCTTTAGGTCGGTGTCAAGTGAGCAGTTCTTC. Combining the CDR3 with reference TRBV7-3 and TRBJ2-1 gives the whole variable domain GAGVSQTPSNKVTEKGKYVELRCDPISGHTALYWYRQSLGQGPEFLIYFQGTGAADDSGLPNDRFFAVRPEGSVSTLKIQRTERGDSAVYLCASSLMGFRSVSSEQFFGPGTRLTVL.

The rearrangement joins TRBV11-1 to TRBJ2-1; the match to TRBD2 covers 11 bases. The V and J ends lost 5 bases and 9 bases, in that order; junction bases with no gene match: 9. Per the germline V gene, CDR1 is SGHAT and CDR2 is FQDESV (reference sequence). This CDR3 comprises 15 residues. Here the CDR3 reads CASSHLGTSGIEQFF. In DNA form, the CDR3 reads TGTGCCAGCAGCCATCTGGGGACTAGCGGTATTGAGCAGTTCTTC.

The rearrangement joins TRBV4-1 to TRBJ2-5, with D unresolved. The CDR3 spans 16 residues. Germline CDR1 and CDR2: MGHRA and YSYEKL. V dropped 0 bases and J dropped 3 bases, with 14 bases sitting between them. CDR3 coding DNA: TGCGCCAGCAGCCAAGATGTTATGTATCGTAAAGAGACCCAGTACTTC. Translating gives CASSQDVMYRKETQYF.

This chain connects TRBV28 to TRBJ2-1; 7 nucleotides line up with TRBD2. Germline CDR1 and CDR2: MDHEN and SYDVKM. The CDR3 is 16 amino acids. V shed 3 bases and J 1 base; nucleotides not matched to a gene: 6. DNA of the CDR3: TGTGCCAGCAGTTTTTATCTAGCGGCTTCCTACAATGAGCAGTTCTTC. Encoded protein: CASSFYLAASYNEQFF.

The chain employs TRBV28 and TRBJ1-2; 11 nucleotides line up with TRBD1. This CDR3 contains 12 residues. Germline V lookup: CDR1 MDHEN, CDR2 SYDVKM. V trimming: 8 bases; J trimming: 8 bases; junction bases outside the gene matches: 4. For the CDR3, the DNA is TGTGCCAGCGGACAGGGGGCGCGAGGCTACACCTTC. Translation gives CASGQGARGYTF.

The V gene is TRBV7-9, the J gene TRBJ2-1; TRBD2 is a possible D gene (6 bases). The CDR3 length is 16 residues. In germline, CDR1 is SEHNR, CDR2 FQNEAQ (reference sequence). Between the trimmed V and J ends, which lost 0 bases and 5 bases, there was a span of 14 bases. CDR3 amino acids: CASSLATPRGDNEQFF. The CDR3 bases are TGTGCCAGCAGCTTAGCGACCCCGCGGGGAGACAATGAGCAGTTCTTC.

This chain joins TRBV19 and TRBJ1-6, with D uncertain. Per the germline V gene, CDR1 is LNHDA and CDR2 is SQIVND (reference sequence). Trimming stripped 0 bases from V and 7 bases from J, with 7 bases between. The CDR3 covers 14 residues. This CDR3 is CASSIDAGNSPLHF. DNA of the CDR3: TGTGCCAGTAGTATAGATGCGGGGAATTCACCCCTCCACTTT.

The genes are TRBV28 and TRBJ2-7; 12 nucleotides line up with TRBD2. Trimming removed 2 bases from V and 0 bases from J; junction bases left unmatched: 8. The CDR3 extends over 18 amino acids. Germline V gives CDR1 MDHEN, CDR2 SYDVKM. In DNA form, the CDR3 reads TGTGCCAGCAGTTTAATGACTAGCGGGAGAGCGACCTCCTACGAGCAGTACTTC. Residues: CASSLMTSGRATSYEQYF.

This clone showed up just once. The chain recombines TRBV11-3 with TRBJ2-1, with 9 nucleotides matching TRBD2. Germline-derived CDR1 and CDR2 are SGHNT and YENEEA. Trimming cost V 5 bases and J 7 bases; bases outside gene matches: 15. This CDR3 has 17 amino acids. The CDR3 reads CASSPSSVAGVGNEQFF. In DNA, the CDR3 is TGTGCCAGCAGCCCTTCGTCGGTAGCGGGAGTTGGGAATGAGCAGTTCTTC.

The CDR3 spells CAFRASMGRNEKLFF. The CDR3 nucleotides read TGTGCCTTTAGAGCGTCTATGGGGCGGAATGAAAAACTGTTTTTT. The chain has TRBV5-4 and TRBJ1-4; TRBD1 might be the D (5 bases). Trimming stripped 10 bases from V and 5 bases from J, with 21 bases between. Germline V gives CDR1 SGHNT, CDR2 YYREEE (reference sequence). The CDR3 loop spans 15 amino acids.

The gene calls are TRBV28 and TRBJ2-7; TRBD2 agrees at 15 bases. This CDR3 region has 19 residues. The germline V gene has CDR1 MDHEN and CDR2 SYDVKM. V dropped 8 bases and J dropped 0; count of bases not matched to a gene: 14. Here the CDR3 DNA reads TGTGCCAGCGATATGCGTTCCGGGACTAGCGGGAGGCGCTCCTACGAGCAGTACTTC. This sequence encodes CASDMRSGTSGRRSYEQYF. Looking up the rest from reference TRBV28 and TRBJ2-7 gives the full variable domain: DVKVTQSSRYLVKRTGEKVFLECVQDMDHENMFWYRQDPGLGLRLIYFSYDVKMKEKGDIPEGYSVSREKKERFSLILESASTNQTSMYLCASDMRSGTSGRRSYEQYFGPGTRLTVT.

The chain employs TRBV28 and TRBJ1-3; 7 nucleotides line up with TRBD1. This CDR3 has 16 residues. Unmatched junction bases numbered 11, after V lost 5 bases and J lost 4 bases. Germline CDR1 reads MDHEN; CDR2 reads SYDVKM. The CDR3 region is CASSPFTGAGGNTIYF. In DNA, the CDR3 is TGTGCCAGCAGTCCGTTCACAGGGGCCGGGGGAAACACCATATATTTT.

The chain couples TRBV7-6 to TRBJ1-1; possibly TRBD1 for D (5 bases). Germline lookup yields CDR1 SGHVS and CDR2 FNYEAQ. The CDR3 consists of 13 residues. The V and J ends lost 5 bases and 2 bases respectively, with 9 bases between them. Written as DNA, the CDR3 is TGTGCCAGCAGCATTCAGGGCAACACTGAAGCTTTCTTT. Its protein is CASSIQGNTEAFF.

The J gene is TRBJ2-2, the V gene TRBV30; the D is unclear. V lost 4 bases to trimming and J lost 1 base, with 7 bases between them. This CDR3 spans 13 amino acids. CDR1 GTSNPN and CDR2 SVGIG come from the germline V gene (reference sequence). CDR3 nucleotides: TGTGCCTGGAAGAGCTTGAACACCGGGGAGCTGTTTTTT. As protein: CAWKSLNTGELFF.